This TCR beta chain derives from a study of blood T cells in healthy people across ages. Each individual donor underwent a draw of approximately 10 milliliters of peripheral blood. Germline V lookup: CDR1 SQVTM, CDR2 ANQGSEA. Germline trimming cut 4 bases from V and 8 bases from J; bases unmatched to any gene: 9. This CDR3 is 13 amino acids long. This clonotype appeared a few times. Antigen specificity is unknown. Sample-barcoded 5' priming and a J-beta primer mix drove a second PCR of roughly 7 to 11 cycles. TCRdb passed the 5' RACE reads through MiXCR, listing each CDR3 protein once. The sample contains approximately 850,000 distinct CDR3 sequences, under 45% of which appear only once. Findings and caveats of the study: Roughly linear age-related decline in beta diversity appeared, significant by age 40.

This TCR was recovered from a man between 60 and 75 years old in good health. The chain recombines TRBV29-1 with TRBJ1-2; 8 bases line up with TRBD1. Source material: blood. The CDR3 DNA reads as TGCAGCGTTGTCGGGACAGGCTTGAGCGGCTACACCTTC. Its translation: CSVVGTGLSGYTF.